A single sample is the source of the 18 T cell receptor beta chains below, sequenced in a study of cytomegalovirus exposure and HLA in healthy donors (dated by TCRdb to between 2016 and 2019). The protocol used for the library was the immunoSEQ multiplex PCR assay. For the multiplex PCR, a mixture combining 60 forward primers for TCR Vbeta segments and 13 reverse primers for TCR Jbeta segments was used. TCRdb retrieved this table from immuneACCESS and kept in-frame rearrangements only. Not all clones are present; in checked studies, unresolved V genes account for under half, and no reason is known for the remainder. This sample is represented by roughly 80,000 clones; about 76% of them were singletons. The ten largest clones take up 12% of the sample. The material sequenced was PBMCs. The receptors shown here come from a male donor in good health and CMV-seropositive.

The chain is built from TRBV5-4 and TRBJ1-2; D uncertain. Looked up from germline, CDR1 is SGHNT and CDR2 is YYREEE (reference sequence). This CDR3 is 15 amino acids long. V dropped 3 bases and J dropped 0 bases, with 12 bases sitting between them. CDR3 nucleotides: TGTGCCAGCAGCTCGATTTCGGTCCCTAACTATGGCTACACCTTC. It is translated as CASSSISVPNYGYTF. The complete variable domain, with remaining parts taken from reference TRBV5-4 and TRBJ1-2, reads ETGVTQSPTHLIKTRGQQVTLRCSSQSGHNTVSWYQQALGQGPQFIFQYYREEENGRGNFPPRFSGLQFPNYSSELNVNALELDDSALYLCASSSISVPNYGYTFGSGTRLTVV.

V gene TRBV19 combines with J gene TRBJ1-2; TRBD1 matches 7 bases. The CDR3 is made up of 15 amino acids. The trim removed 5 bases at V and 4 bases at J, leaving 10 bases unmatched. Germline CDR1 LNHDA, CDR2 SQIVND (reference sequence). In DNA, the CDR3 is TGTGCCAGTAGTGCCCGGGACAGACCCATCTATGGCTACACCTTC. Protein product: CASSARDRPIYGYTF.

J is TRBJ2-5 and V is TRBV7-7; 8 nucleotides agree with TRBD1. This CDR3 contains 14 residues. In germline, CDR1 is SSHAT, CDR2 FNYEAQ (reference sequence). Trimming cost V 4 bases and J 3 bases; bases outside gene matches: 4. The CDR3 region has the DNA TGTGCCAGCAGCTCCGGACAGGGTGAAGAGACCCAGTACTTC. Amino acid sequence: CASSSGQGEETQYF.

The gene calls are TRBV2 and TRBJ2-1; maybe TRBD1 (6 bases). The CDR3 is made up of 12 amino acids. Germline assignment: CDR1 SNHLY and CDR2 FYNNEI. The V end was cut by 4 bases, the J end by 6 bases, with 7 bases between. This CDR3 is CASSGRGNEQFF. The CDR3 coding sequence is TGTGCCAGCAGTGGCAGGGGCAATGAGCAGTTCTTC.

The table lists this clone with a few counts. The genes are TRBV18 and TRBJ1-5; D uncertain. This CDR3 comprises 13 residues. Germline V gene lookup returns CDR1 KGHSH and CDR2 LQKENI. V lost 6 bases to trimming and J lost 4 bases, with 10 bases between them. The CDR3 nucleotides are TGTGCCAGCTCGGCGGGTCCTAATCAGCCCCAGCATTTT. This translates into CASSAGPNQPQHF.

This clone was picked up a small number of times. The V and J genes are TRBV19 and TRBJ1-2, with D uncertain. Germline CDR1 LNHDA, CDR2 SQIVND (reference sequence). This CDR3 is built from 14 residues. The V end was cut by 5 bases, the J end by 3 bases, with 13 bases between. For the CDR3, the DNA is TGTGCCAGTAGTCCGCCGGGAAACTACTATGGCTACACCTTC. Amino acids: CASSPPGNYYGYTF.

The genes are TRBV6-5 and TRBJ2-1; tentatively, D is TRBD1 (6 bases). From germline, CDR1 is MNHEY and CDR2 SVGAGI. The V gene lost 2 bases and the J gene lost 10 bases, with 6 bases spanning the gap. The CDR3 runs 11 residues. The CDR3 DNA is TGTGCCAGCAGTTACGGGGGCGAGCAGTTCTTC. Residues: CASSYGGEQFF.

V usage is TRBV7-8 and J usage is TRBJ1-1; D gene unclear. From germline, CDR1 is SGHVS and CDR2 FQNEAQ. This CDR3 has 13 amino acids. Trimming cost V 5 bases and J 1 base, with 8 bases left between them. The CDR3 nucleotides read TGTGCCAGCAGCATCCGAGGGAACACTGAAGCTTTCTTT. Translating gives CASSIRGNTEAFF.

The V gene is TRBV27, the J gene TRBJ1-4, with TRBD1 matching 7 bases. J gave up 7 bases and V 2 bases, and 1 base lay outside the gene matches. CDR1 MNHEY and CDR2 SMNVEV come from the germline V gene (reference sequence). CDR3 length: 13 residues. DNA of the CDR3: TGTGCCAGCAGTTTACCAGGGGGTGAAAAACTGTTTTTT. Its translation: CASSLPGGEKLFF.

V gene TRBV30 combines with J gene TRBJ2-1; 8 nucleotides agree with TRBD2. With 4 bases clipped from V and 6 bases from J, the junction kept 8 bases outside the gene matches. Germline V gene sequence: CDR1 GTSNPN, CDR2 SVGIG (reference sequence). The CDR3 totals 14 residues. CDR3 sequence: CAWKRAGGANEQFF. The CDR3 DNA sequence: TGTGCCTGGAAGCGCGCGGGGGGTGCCAATGAGCAGTTCTTC. The full variable domain, rest sourced from reference TRBV30 and TRBJ2-1, is SQTIHQWPATLVQPVGSPLSLECTVEGTSNPNLYWYRQAAGRGLQLLFYSVGIGQISSEVPQNLSASRPQDRQFILSSKKLLLSDSGFYLCAWKRAGGANEQFFGPGTRLTVL.

The chain uses TRBV30 and TRBJ1-2; weak D call: TRBD1 (6 bases). The CDR3 contains 14 residues. Looked up from germline, CDR1 is GTSNPN and CDR2 is SVGIG (reference sequence). Trimming pared 1 base from V and 8 bases from J, leaving 17 bases between. CDR3 sequence: CAWSDGGRGSGYTF. The CDR3 DNA is TGTGCCTGGAGTGATGGGGGCAGAGGTTCCGGCTACACCTTC. Using reference TRBV30 and TRBJ1-2 for the parts outside the CDR3, the full variable domain is SQTIHQWPATLVQPVGSPLSLECTVEGTSNPNLYWYRQAAGRGLQLLFYSVGIGQISSEVPQNLSASRPQDRQFILSSKKLLLSDSGFYLCAWSDGGRGSGYTFGSGTRLTVV.

The gene calls are TRBV7-9 and TRBJ1-4, with unresolved D. The V end lost 4 bases, the J end lost 0 bases, and 9 bases lay between the germline ends. Germline values: CDR1 SEHNR, CDR2 FQNEAQ (reference sequence). The CDR3 is 15 amino acids. The chain's CDR3 is CASSSWQTTNEKLFF. CDR3 DNA: TGTGCCAGCAGCTCTTGGCAGACAACTAATGAAAAACTGTTTTTT.

The CDR3 sequence is CASAREQNTDTQYF. The CDR3 DNA follows: TGTGCCAGCGCGCGGGAGCAGAACACAGATACGCAGTATTTT. This chain joins TRBV9 and TRBJ2-3, with 7 bases lining up with TRBD2. The length of the CDR3 is 14 residues. V was clipped by 7 bases and J by 2 bases; unmatched bases: 7. CDR1 and CDR2 from the germline V gene are SGDLS and YYNGEE.

The chain couples TRBV19 to TRBJ1-1, with TRBD1 identical over 9 bases. Germline V lookup: CDR1 LNHDA, CDR2 SQIVND (reference sequence). V lost 5 bases to trimming and J lost 4 bases; unmatched junction nucleotides: 5. The CDR3 runs 14 residues. CDR3 loop: CASSGLTGGTEAFF. As DNA, the CDR3 is TGTGCCAGTAGTGGCCTGACAGGGGGCACTGAAGCTTTCTTT.

The chain links TRBV10-3 to TRBJ2-7, with TRBD1 matching over 8 bases. The CDR3 has 12 amino acids. Germline CDR1 and CDR2: ENHRY and SYGVKD. The junction had 6 bases not matched to a gene; V was cut back by 9 bases and J by 5 bases. The CDR3 region is CAMRTGTHEQYF. CDR3 DNA sequence: TGTGCCATGAGGACAGGGACCCACGAGCAGTACTTC.

J is TRBJ1-4 and V is TRBV7-9; 7 positions match TRBD1. After removal of 5 bases from V and 8 bases from J, the junction contained 5 bases not matched to a gene. This CDR3 has 13 amino acids. CDR1 is SEHNR and CDR2 is FQNEAQ in the germline V gene (reference sequence). Here the CDR3 DNA reads TGTGCCAGCAGCCCGGGACAGATCGAAAAACTGTTTTTT. Translation gives CASSPGQIEKLFF.

The V gene is TRBV7-2, the J gene TRBJ2-5; possible D gene TRBD2, 7 bases. Germline V gives CDR1 SGHTA, CDR2 FQGNSA. The CDR3 loop spans 16 amino acids. Trimming pared 1 base from V and 7 bases from J, leaving 19 bases between. The CDR3: CASSLEGGPHTATQYF. For the CDR3, the DNA is TGTGCCAGCAGCTTAGAGGGGGGGCCGCATACGGCGACCCAGTACTTC.

V and J are TRBV27 and TRBJ2-5, with D perhaps matching TRBD1 (5 bases). Germline V gives CDR1 MNHEY, CDR2 SMNVEV (reference sequence). This CDR3 has 15 amino acids. V was shortened by 0 bases and J by 4 bases, with 12 bases between the two germline ends. CDR3 in amino acids: CASSLSPRVGETQYF. CDR3 bases: TGTGCCAGCAGTTTATCACCCAGGGTCGGAGAGACCCAGTACTTC.